Listed here are 29 T cell receptor beta chains from one sample, sequenced in a study of T cell responses to AZD1222 COVID-19 vaccine. Assay used: immunoSEQ multiplex PCR; TCRdb lists only in-frame clones, some missing. The data hold some 160,000 clones, with just under 95% observed a single time. The material sequenced was peripheral blood, taken on day 0 of AZD1222 vaccination. These receptors came from an adult in good health.

The rearrangement uses TRBV28 and TRBJ1-4; 8 bases are shared with TRBD1. V lost 6 bases and J lost 5; bases outside the gene matches: 2. CDR3 size: 13 residues. The germline V gene has CDR1 MDHEN and CDR2 SYDVKM. As DNA, the CDR3 is TGTGCCAGCAGGCACAGGGGGAATGAAAAACTGTTTTTT. The encoded protein is CASRHRGNEKLFF.

This chain joins TRBV27 and TRBJ1-2; a weak D match, TRBD1 (6 bases). This CDR3 contains 15 residues. The V end lost 3 bases, the J end lost 4 bases, and 15 bases lay between the germline ends. Germline CDR1 reads MNHEY; CDR2 reads SMNVEV (reference sequence). The CDR3 DNA follows: TGTGCCAGCAGTTTGCGGGGGGCGCGTCTCTATGGCTACACCTTC. Amino acids: CASSLRGARLYGYTF.

In its sample, this clone was seen a few times. The V call is TRBV6-2 or TRBV6-3, the J call TRBJ1-2; D unclear. This CDR3 comprises 13 residues. V gave up 2 bases and J gave up 2 bases, with 6 bases separating them. The germline V gene has CDR1 MNHEY and CDR2 SVGEGT. CDR3 in DNA: TGTGCCAGCAGTTACGCCGACAACTATGGCTACACCTTC. Its protein product is CASSYADNYGYTF.

The chain carries TRBV5-4 and TRBJ1-1, with no clear D. The V gene's germline CDR1 is SGHNT and CDR2 YYREEE (reference sequence). The CDR3 extends over 13 amino acids. Trimming removed 1 base at V and 3 bases at J, with 7 bases between. Here the CDR3 reads CASSLRADTEAFF. CDR3 nucleotide sequence: TGTGCCAGCAGCTTGAGGGCAGACACTGAAGCTTTCTTT.

As to this clone: The junction departs from germline at one end; a sequencing error may be responsible. The chain couples TRBV5-4 to TRBJ2-3, with TRBD1 identical over 7 bases. The CDR3 consists of 15 residues. Per germline, CDR1 SGHNT and CDR2 YYREEE (reference sequence). The CDR3 spells CASSLGGVGTDFPFF. The CDR3 DNA follows: TGTGCCAGCAGCTTGGGTGGCGTCGGGACAGATTTCCCATTTTTT.

The genes are TRBV11-1 and TRBJ1-1; no definite D call. Germline V gives CDR1 SGHAT, CDR2 FQDESV (reference sequence). The CDR3 has 13 amino acids. Trimming left V 1 base short and J 3 bases short, with 6 bases between. For the CDR3, the DNA is TGTGCCAGCAGCTTAGGGAGGGACACTGAAGCTTTCTTT. This encodes CASSLGRDTEAFF.

This clone occurred once. V and J are TRBV6-5 and TRBJ1-5, with 7 bases aligning to TRBD1. The CDR3 contains 14 residues. The germline V gene encodes CDR1 MNHEY and CDR2 SVGAGI. The ends lost 7 bases at V and 3 bases at J; junction bases unmatched: 6. CDR3 coding DNA: TGTGCCAGCAATTCGGGACAGCACAATCAGCCCCAGCATTTT. Translated, it gives CASNSGQHNQPQHF.

This sequence joins TRBV11-2 and TRBJ2-1, with D possibly being TRBD2 (5 bases). This CDR3 region has 16 residues. The germline V gene has CDR1 SGHAT and CDR2 FQNNGV. The germline V and J ends were trimmed by 4 bases and 0 bases, with 13 bases remaining between them. Here the CDR3 reads CASSSFWESSYNEQFF. Here the CDR3 DNA reads TGTGCCAGCAGCTCCTTCTGGGAGAGCTCCTACAATGAGCAGTTCTTC.

The chain joins TRBV19 to TRBJ1-2; TRBD1 matches 10 bases. CDR1 and CDR2 from the germline V gene are LNHDA and SQIVND (reference sequence). CDR3 length: 14 amino acids. J gave up 4 bases and V 5 bases, and 4 bases lay outside the gene matches. Here the CDR3 reads CASSGTGEGYGYTF. CDR3 nucleotides: TGTGCCAGTAGTGGGACAGGGGAAGGCTATGGCTACACCTTC.

This sequence joins TRBV5-6 and TRBJ2-1, with D possibly matching TRBD2 (5 bases). Germline-derived CDR1 and CDR2 are SGHDT and YYEEEE. The CDR3 loop spans 13 amino acids. Trimming pared 0 bases from V and 10 bases from J, leaving 11 bases between. CDR3: CASSLAPSGEQFF. Written as DNA, the CDR3 is TGTGCCAGCAGCTTGGCCCCGTCGGGAGAGCAGTTCTTC. Together with reference TRBV5-6 and TRBJ2-1, the CDR3 gives the full variable domain: DAGVTQSPTHLIKTRGQQVTLRCSPKSGHDTVSWYQQALGQGPQFIFQYYEEEERQRGNFPDRFSGHQFPNYSSELNVNALLLGDSALYLCASSLAPSGEQFFGPGTRLTVL.

This rearrangement joins TRBV19 to TRBJ1-4; possibly TRBD1 for D (5 bases). Looked up from germline, CDR1 is LNHDA and CDR2 is SQIVND (reference sequence). The length of the CDR3 is 12 residues. Trimming shortened V by 7 bases and J by 6 bases, and 9 bases separated the two germline ends. CDR3 residues: CASTGSDEKLFF. The DNA for the CDR3 is TGTGCCAGTACAGGGTCGGATGAAAAACTGTTTTTT.

The chain employs TRBV7-8 and TRBJ2-7; D not resolved. Trimming stripped 0 bases from V and 4 bases from J, with 10 bases between. This CDR3 has 14 residues. Germline V gene lookup returns CDR1 SGHVS and CDR2 FQNEAQ. In DNA, the CDR3 is TGTGCCAGCAGCTTAGCGGGCCACTCATACGAGCAGTACTTC. It is translated as CASSLAGHSYEQYF.

The V and J genes are TRBV30 and TRBJ1-6; D not resolved. This CDR3 has 16 residues. The V gene lost 2 bases and the J gene lost 7 bases, with 18 bases spanning the gap. Germline V gene sequence: CDR1 GTSNPN, CDR2 SVGIG (reference sequence). CDR3 loop: CAWSSLSGVGNSPLHF. In DNA form, the CDR3 reads TGTGCCTGGAGTTCGCTATCGGGAGTGGGAAATTCACCCCTCCACTTT.

CDR3 sequence: CASGRGNQPQHF. Here the CDR3 DNA reads TGTGCCAGCGGCAGGGGCAATCAGCCCCAGCATTTT. The chain joins TRBV3-1 (or the pseudogene TRBV3-2) to TRBJ1-5, with a possible D match to TRBD1 (5 bases). The CDR3 loop spans 12 amino acids. V was cut by 8 bases and J by 2 bases, with 7 bases left in between. The germline V gene encodes CDR1 LGHDT and CDR2 YNNKEL (reference sequence).

The chain uses TRBV7-2 and TRBJ1-2; D remains unclear. This CDR3 contains 13 residues. Trimming removed 8 bases at V and 0 bases at J, with 10 bases between. Germline CDR1 is SGHTA and CDR2 is FQGNSA. The CDR3 DNA sequence: TGTGCCAGCCGGAGGACTGCTAACTATGGCTACACCTTC. This codes for CASRRTANYGYTF.

The J gene is TRBJ1-1, the V gene TRBV18; no firm D call. Per the germline V gene, CDR1 is KGHSH and CDR2 is LQKENI. The CDR3 has 16 amino acids. The V gene lost 2 bases and the J gene lost 5 bases, with 18 bases spanning the gap. CDR3 protein: CASSPYHSRLETEAFF. The CDR3 DNA sequence: TGTGCCAGCTCACCATACCATTCAAGATTGGAGACTGAAGCTTTCTTT. Full variable domain (missing parts from reference TRBV18 and TRBJ1-1): NAGVMQNPRHLVRRRGQEARLRCSPMKGHSHVYWYRQLPEEGLKFMVYLQKENIIDESGMPKERFSAEFPKEGPSILRIQQVVRGDSAAYFCASSPYHSRLETEAFFGQGTRLTVV.

This chain joins TRBV4-2 and TRBJ2-3; 15 bases are a match to TRBD2. There are 20 residues in the CDR3. The germline gives CDR1 LGHNA, CDR2 YNFKEQ. The ends lost 6 bases at V and 3 bases at J; junction bases unmatched: 16. CDR3 sequence (DNA): TGTGCCAGCAGTCTAGGACTAGCGGGGGGGCCGAGCCGCCCGACAGATACGCAGTATTTT. This translates into CASSLGLAGGPSRPTDTQYF.

The chain couples TRBV6-5 to TRBJ2-1; D call uncertain. Germline lookup yields CDR1 MNHEY and CDR2 SVGAGI. V lost 2 bases and J lost 5, with 1 base in between. The CDR3 runs to 11 residues. CDR3 sequence (DNA): TGTGCCAGCAGTTACCACAATGAGCAGTTCTTC. Translated, it gives CASSYHNEQFF.

The chain combines TRBV3-1 (or the pseudogene TRBV3-2) with TRBJ1-2, with a possible D match to TRBD1 (5 bases). The CDR3 consists of 15 residues. V gave up 2 bases and J gave up 8 bases, with 18 bases separating them. Germline CDR1 LGHDT, CDR2 YNNKEL (reference sequence). The CDR3 bases are TGTGCCAGCAGCCAAACACCCCGGGACCCACGCGGCTACACCTTC. Protein: CASSQTPRDPRGYTF.

The chain couples TRBV24-1 to TRBJ1-5; TRBD1 agrees at 8 bases. Germline CDR1 and CDR2: KGHDR and SFDVKD. Trimming took 9 bases from V and 0 from J; bases not matched to a gene: 6. The CDR3 spans 15 residues. The CDR3 is CATPDRDHSNQPQHF. In DNA, the CDR3 is TGTGCCACCCCGGACAGGGACCATAGCAATCAGCCCCAGCATTTT.

The chain couples TRBV28 to TRBJ2-1; D gene uncertain. The length of the CDR3 is 13 residues. Germline-derived CDR1 and CDR2 are MDHEN and SYDVKM. Deletions cut 6 bases from V and 4 bases from J, with 10 bases between. CDR3 sequence (DNA): TGTGCCAGCAGGCTACAACCGTACAATGAGCAGTTCTTC. It codes for CASRLQPYNEQFF.

The gene calls are TRBV6-5 and TRBJ1-4; a weak D match, TRBD1 (5 bases). Deletions cut 5 bases from V and 0 bases from J, with 10 bases between. The germline V gene encodes CDR1 MNHEY and CDR2 SVGAGI. The CDR3 totals 15 residues. The CDR3 DNA reads as TGTGCCAGCAGTCCCCGGGGGGCAACTAATGAAAAACTGTTTTTT. Protein sequence: CASSPRGATNEKLFF.

V usage is TRBV5-4 and J usage is TRBJ1-4, with 7 nucleotides matching TRBD1. The length of the CDR3 is 15 residues. Germline CDR1 reads SGHNT; CDR2 reads YYREEE (reference sequence). The J segment lost 5 bases and the V segment lost 4 bases, leaving 8 bases of the junction unmatched. The CDR3 reads CASSDGGRGNEKLFF. The CDR3 nucleotides read TGTGCCAGCAGCGATGGCGGCAGGGGGAATGAAAAACTGTTTTTT.

This rearrangement joins TRBV5-4 to TRBJ2-3; D possibly corresponds to TRBD1 (5 bases). V lost 4 bases and J lost 5, with 11 bases in between. The CDR3 sequence is 13 residues long. CDR1 and CDR2 from the germline V gene are SGHNT and YYREEE (reference sequence). The CDR3 coding sequence is TGTGCCAGCAGCCTAGGGGTCCGAGATACGCAGTATTTT. Translating it yields CASSLGVRDTQYF.

The V gene is TRBV10-3, the J gene TRBJ1-2, with D tentatively TRBD1 (6 bases). Germline V lookup: CDR1 ENHRY, CDR2 SYGVKD. V lost 3 bases, J lost 3 bases, and 11 bases lay in between. The CDR3 consists of 14 residues. The CDR3 sequence: CAISEDQGHYGYTF. The CDR3 bases are TGTGCCATCAGTGAAGATCAGGGGCACTATGGCTACACCTTC.

The V gene is TRBV7-2, the J gene TRBJ1-5; D call uncertain. V lost 1 base and J lost 3, with 7 bases in between. The CDR3 totals 14 residues. The germline CDR1 and CDR2 sequences are SGHTA and FQGNSA. The CDR3 sequence is CASSLGVFNQPQHF. The CDR3 DNA is TGTGCCAGCAGCTTAGGAGTGTTCAATCAGCCCCAGCATTTT.

The chain carries TRBV12-3 or TRBV12-4 and TRBJ2-2; a weak D match, TRBD1 (5 bases). The CDR3 is 13 residues long. Trimming removed 5 bases from V and 6 bases from J, with 10 bases in between. The CDR3 spells CASSIRGAGELFF. CDR3 DNA sequence: TGTGCCAGCAGTATAAGGGGCGCCGGGGAGCTGTTTTTT.

The V and J genes are TRBV18 and TRBJ1-3; 8 bases are a match to TRBD1. CDR3 length: 16 residues. Per the germline V gene, CDR1 is KGHSH and CDR2 is LQKENI. The ends lost 3 bases at V and 4 bases at J; junction bases unmatched: 8. The CDR3 here is CASSPGTGGTGNTIYF. Written as DNA, the CDR3 is TGTGCCAGCTCACCTGGGACAGGAGGGACCGGAAACACCATATATTTT. The full variable domain, completed using reference TRBV18 and TRBJ1-3, is NAGVMQNPRHLVRRRGQEARLRCSPMKGHSHVYWYRQLPEEGLKFMVYLQKENIIDESGMPKERFSAEFPKEGPSILRIQQVVRGDSAAYFCASSPGTGGTGNTIYFGEGSWLTVV.

The gene calls are TRBV4-3 and TRBJ1-2, with 10 bases identical to TRBD1. Per the germline V gene, CDR1 is LGHNA and CDR2 is YSLEER. CDR3 length: 17 amino acids. V dropped 0 bases and J dropped 5; count of bases not matched to a gene: 9. The CDR3, as DNA: TGCGCCAGCAGCCAAGATCTTGGGGGACAGGGGAGGTATGGCTACACCTTC. Encoded protein: CASSQDLGGQGRYGYTF.